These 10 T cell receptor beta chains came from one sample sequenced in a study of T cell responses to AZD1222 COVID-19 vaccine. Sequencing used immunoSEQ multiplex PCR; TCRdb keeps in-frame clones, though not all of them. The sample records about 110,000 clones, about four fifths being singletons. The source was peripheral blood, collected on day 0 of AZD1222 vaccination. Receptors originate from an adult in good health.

The CDR3 DNA sequence: TGTGCCAGCAGCGTAAAACAGGACTCTGAAGCTTTCTTT. Translation gives CASSVKQDSEAFF. The chain employs TRBV9 and TRBJ1-1; maybe TRBD1 (5 bases). The CDR3 consists of 13 residues. Trimming pared 1 base from V and 6 bases from J, leaving 10 bases between. Germline V lookup: CDR1 SGDLS, CDR2 YYNGEE.

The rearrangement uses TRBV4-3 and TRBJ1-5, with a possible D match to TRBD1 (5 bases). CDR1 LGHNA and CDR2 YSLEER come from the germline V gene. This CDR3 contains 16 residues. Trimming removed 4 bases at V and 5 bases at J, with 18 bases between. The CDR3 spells CASSPSWGGGHQPQHF. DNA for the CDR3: TGCGCCAGCAGCCCTTCGTGGGGGGGAGGGCATCAGCCCCAGCATTTT.

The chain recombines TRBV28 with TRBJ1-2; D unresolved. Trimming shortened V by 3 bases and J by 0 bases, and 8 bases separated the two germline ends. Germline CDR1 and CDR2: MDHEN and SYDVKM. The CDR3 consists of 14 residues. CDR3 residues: CASSFREANYGYTF. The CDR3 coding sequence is TGTGCCAGCAGTTTTAGGGAAGCTAACTATGGCTACACCTTC.

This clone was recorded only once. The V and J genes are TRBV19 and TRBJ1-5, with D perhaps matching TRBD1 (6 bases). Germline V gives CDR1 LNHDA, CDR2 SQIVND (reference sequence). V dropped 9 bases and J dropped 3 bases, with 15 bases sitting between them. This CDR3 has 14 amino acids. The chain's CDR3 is CASVDRILNQPQHF. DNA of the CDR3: TGTGCCAGCGTCGACAGGATCCTCAATCAGCCCCAGCATTTT.

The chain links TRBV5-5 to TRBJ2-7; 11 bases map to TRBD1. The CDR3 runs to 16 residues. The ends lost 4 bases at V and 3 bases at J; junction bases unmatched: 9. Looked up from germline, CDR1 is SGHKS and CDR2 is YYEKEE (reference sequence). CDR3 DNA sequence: TGTGCCAGCAGCGGGGGGCCCGGGACAGGGGGCTACGAGCAGTACTTC. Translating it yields CASSGGPGTGGYEQYF.

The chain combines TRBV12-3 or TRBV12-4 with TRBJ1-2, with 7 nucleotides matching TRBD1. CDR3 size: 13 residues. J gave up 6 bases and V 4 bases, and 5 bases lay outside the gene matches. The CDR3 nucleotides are TGTGCCAGCAGTTATCAGGGGGACAATGGCTACACCTTC. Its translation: CASSYQGDNGYTF.

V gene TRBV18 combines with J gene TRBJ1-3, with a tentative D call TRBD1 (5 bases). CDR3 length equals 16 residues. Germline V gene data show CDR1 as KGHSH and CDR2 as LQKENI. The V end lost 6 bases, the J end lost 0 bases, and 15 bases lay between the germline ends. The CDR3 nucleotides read TGTGCCAGCTCGCGCGTGTCCGGGGGCTCTGGAAACACCATATATTTT. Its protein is CASSRVSGGSGNTIYF.

In DNA form, the CDR3 reads TGTGCCAGCTCACCAGTACTAGTAGCCTACAATGAGCAGTTCTTC. This translates into CASSPVLVAYNEQFF. The J gene is TRBJ2-1, the V gene TRBV18, with D perhaps matching TRBD2 (5 bases). Germline V gene sequence: CDR1 KGHSH, CDR2 LQKENI. V shed 2 bases and J shed 2 bases, with 10 bases lying between them. This CDR3 comprises 15 residues. The full variable domain, in which reference TRBV18 and TRBJ2-1 provide the parts outside the CDR3, is NAGVMQNPRHLVRRRGQEARLRCSPMKGHSHVYWYRQLPEEGLKFMVYLQKENIIDESGMPKERFSAEFPKEGPSILRIQQVVRGDSAAYFCASSPVLVAYNEQFFGPGTRLTVL.

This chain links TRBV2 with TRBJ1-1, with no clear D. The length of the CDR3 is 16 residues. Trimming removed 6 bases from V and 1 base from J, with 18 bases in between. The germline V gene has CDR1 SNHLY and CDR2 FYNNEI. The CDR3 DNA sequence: TGTGCCAGCAGGACCCCCCAGGCGGCGGAGAACACTGAAGCTTTCTTT. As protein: CASRTPQAAENTEAFF.

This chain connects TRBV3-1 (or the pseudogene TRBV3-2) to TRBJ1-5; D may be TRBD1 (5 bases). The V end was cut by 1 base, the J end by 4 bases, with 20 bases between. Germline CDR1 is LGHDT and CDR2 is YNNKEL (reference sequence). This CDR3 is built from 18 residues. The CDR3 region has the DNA TGTGCCAGCAGCCAAGGAGGCGACGGGGCCGGACTTAATCAGCCCCAGCATTTT. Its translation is CASSQGGDGAGLNQPQHF.